The 27 T cell receptor beta chains below come from one sample, sequenced in a study of blood T cells in healthy people across ages. Primers used in a second PCR of roughly 6 to 11 cycles were a sample-barcoded 5' primer and a J-beta primer mix. TCRdb reanalysed the 5' RACE reads using MiXCR and keeps one entry per CDR3 protein. The data show 550,000 to 700,000 distinct CDR3 sequences, roughly 28% seen once. Sequencing used blood. These TCRs come from a woman between 65 and 79 years old in good health.

The chain employs TRBV29-1 and TRBJ1-3; D is unclear. V was clipped by 7 bases and J by 2 bases, with 12 bases between them. The CDR3 length is 13 residues. Per the germline V gene, CDR1 is SQVTM and CDR2 is ANQGSEA. The CDR3 DNA follows: TGCAGCGCCTACGGAGGGACTGGAAACACCATATATTTT. Its translation: CSAYGGTGNTIYF.

The CDR3 sequence: CASSYHSGFEGYTF. For the CDR3, the DNA is TGTGCCAGCAGTTACCACTCAGGGTTTGAAGGCTACACCTTC. The V call is TRBV6-6, the J call TRBJ1-2; a weak D match, TRBD1 (5 bases). This CDR3 comprises 14 residues. The germline V gene has CDR1 MNHNY and CDR2 SVGAGI (reference sequence). Trimming pared 2 bases from V and 8 bases from J, leaving 15 bases between.

This CDR3 is CASEGERGEQYF. The CDR3, as DNA: TGTGCCAGCGAGGGGGAGCGCGGCGAGCAGTACTTC. The gene calls are TRBV2 and TRBJ2-7; possibly TRBD1 for D (6 bases). CDR1 and CDR2 (germline): SNHLY, FYNNEI. CDR3 length equals 12 residues. The V end lost 8 bases, the J end lost 6 bases, and 14 bases lay between the germline ends.

Regarding this clonotype: One junction end disagrees with the germline gene, perhaps due to a read error. The V call is TRBV6-2 or TRBV6-3, the J call TRBJ2-1; 8 positions match TRBD2. Looked up from germline, CDR1 is MNHEY and CDR2 is SVGEGT. The CDR3 length is 14 residues. CDR3 nucleotide sequence: TGTGCCAGCATTCGGGGGGGGTCCTACAATGAGCAATTCTTC. It specifies CASIRGGSYNEQFF.

The chain has TRBV20-1 and TRBJ2-3; 9 nucleotides match TRBD2. CDR1 and CDR2 (germline): DFQATT, SNEGSKA (reference sequence). Trimming took 1 base from V and 5 from J; bases not matched to a gene: 7. The CDR3 has 15 amino acids. The chain's CDR3 is CSARGTSVLEDTQYF. CDR3 DNA sequence: TGCAGTGCTAGAGGGACTAGCGTTTTGGAAGATACGCAGTATTTT.

J is TRBJ1-5 and V is TRBV6-2 or TRBV6-3; 8 bases align to TRBD1. J lost 0 bases, V lost 9 bases, and 13 bases had no gene match. The length of the CDR3 is 17 residues. Germline CDR1 is MNHEY and CDR2 is SVGEGT. The CDR3 reads CAREDRGSPYSNQPQHF. The CDR3 bases are TGTGCCAGGGAAGACAGGGGAAGCCCTTATAGCAATCAGCCCCAGCATTTT.

The CDR3 reads CSAVDRVVGNSPLHF. The CDR3 DNA follows: TGCAGTGCCGTGGACAGGGTGGTTGGTAATTCACCCCTCCACTTT. J is TRBJ1-6 and V is TRBV20-1; 8 nucleotides line up with TRBD1. CDR3 size: 15 residues. V lost 6 bases and J lost 6; bases outside the gene matches: 10. The germline gives CDR1 DFQATT, CDR2 SNEGSKA (reference sequence).

This chain uses TRBV28 with TRBJ1-3; a possible D gene is TRBD1 (6 bases). The germline CDR1 and CDR2 sequences are MDHEN and SYDVKM. The V and J ends lost 11 bases and 4 bases respectively, with 18 bases between them. The CDR3 spans 14 residues. CDR3 region: CACALRGSGNTIYF. CDR3 sequence (DNA): TGTGCCTGTGCCCTCAGGGGATCCGGAAACACCATATATTTT.

The chain employs TRBV5-1 and TRBJ2-1; weak D call: TRBD1 (6 bases). V lost 5 bases to trimming and J lost 7 bases, with 13 bases between them. The CDR3 has 13 amino acids. The germline V gene encodes CDR1 SGHRS and CDR2 YFSETQ. The chain's CDR3 is CASRPGTINEQFF. In DNA form, the CDR3 reads TGCGCCAGCAGGCCCGGGACAATTAATGAGCAGTTCTTC.

V usage is TRBV2 and J usage is TRBJ2-5; the match to TRBD2 covers 15 bases. The CDR3 is 17 amino acids. V lost 7 bases and J lost 4; bases outside the gene matches: 10. Germline V gene lookup returns CDR1 SNHLY and CDR2 FYNNEI. The CDR3 nucleotides are TGTGCCAGCATTCCGGGACTAGCGGGGGGACCTTCAGAGACCCAGTACTTC. Translated, it gives CASIPGLAGGPSETQYF.

The V gene is TRBV7-9, the J gene TRBJ2-7; a weak D match, TRBD2 (7 bases). Looked up from germline, CDR1 is SEHNR and CDR2 is FQNEAQ (reference sequence). The CDR3 covers 14 residues. V shed 2 bases and J shed 2 bases, with 10 bases lying between them. CDR3 coding DNA: TGTGCCAGCAGCTTAAGGGAGGGGGCCTACGAGCAGTACTTC. It is translated as CASSLREGAYEQYF.

V is TRBV3-1 and J is TRBJ2-5; tentatively, D is TRBD1 (5 bases). The J call may be incorrect, as the DNA end agrees better with TRBJ2-7. Per germline, CDR1 LGHDT and CDR2 YNNKEL (reference sequence). The CDR3 is 14 amino acids. The CDR3 loop is CASSQVVGDYEQYF. The CDR3, as DNA: TGTGCCAGCAGCCAAGTGGTAGGGGATTACGAGCAGTACTTC.

This clonotype was observed a handful of times. The J gene is TRBJ2-2, the V gene TRBV7-2; D is possibly TRBD1 (5 bases). The CDR3 extends over 16 amino acids. Trimming stripped 2 bases from V and 0 bases from J, with 10 bases between. Germline V gene sequence: CDR1 SGHTA, CDR2 FQGNSA. CDR3 in DNA: TGTGCCAGCAGCTTACAGGGATTCGCGAACACCGGGGAGCTGTTTTTT. The encoded protein is CASSLQGFANTGELFF.

This chain connects TRBV7-2 to TRBJ2-5; D gene unclear. CDR1 and CDR2 (germline): SGHTA, FQGNSA. This CDR3 spans 12 amino acids. V lost 3 bases, J lost 7 bases, and 9 bases lay in between. CDR3 region: CASSFPTGTQYF. As DNA, the CDR3 is TGTGCCAGCAGCTTCCCGACGGGGACCCAGTACTTC.

This clonotype was seen only once. V usage is TRBV19 and J usage is TRBJ2-7; 9 bases are a match to TRBD1. The V segment lost 1 base and the J segment 3 bases; nucleotides outside the gene matches: 7. Germline V CDR1 and CDR2: LNHDA, SQIVND (reference sequence). The CDR3 is made up of 16 amino acids. CDR3 bases: TGTGCCAGTAGTATAGGCCGGGACAGGGCCTTCTACGAGCAGTACTTC. Its translation: CASSIGRDRAFYEQYF.

The chain joins TRBV20-1 to TRBJ1-1, with unresolved D. CDR1 is DFQATT and CDR2 is SNEGSKA in the germline V gene (reference sequence). V was trimmed by 6 bases and J by 0 bases, leaving 11 bases between them. The CDR3 sequence is 13 residues long. The CDR3 bases are TGCAGTGCCGCCTACGAGGTGAACACTGAAGCTTTCTTT. Protein: CSAAYEVNTEAFF.

This sequence joins TRBV11-3 and TRBJ2-7; D possibly uses TRBD1 or TRBD2 (5 bases each). The J call may be wrong; the DNA end is better matched by TRBJ2-1. The germline gives CDR1 SGHNT, CDR2 YENEEA. The CDR3 has 15 amino acids. CDR3: CASSVWGSSYNEQFF. CDR3 nucleotides: TGTGCCAGCAGCGTGTGGGGGAGCTCCTACAATGAGCAGTTCTTC.

The rearrangement links TRBV10-3 to TRBJ2-2; D might be TRBD1 (6 bases). The CDR3 contains 16 residues. V lost 5 bases and J 0 bases, leaving 13 bases between the germline ends. The germline gives CDR1 ENHRY, CDR2 SYGVKD. The CDR3 nucleotides read TGTGCCATCAGTAACCAGGGGTCTACGAACACCGGGGAGCTGTTTTTT. This translates into CAISNQGSTNTGELFF.

This clonotype has a handful of counts. Since a much larger clone is just one base distant, this may be a read error. The rearrangement uses TRBV27 and TRBJ2-5; a possible D gene is TRBD2 (6 bases). The CDR3 is made up of 15 amino acids. Germline assignment: CDR1 MNHEY and CDR2 SMNVEV (reference sequence). The CDR3 sequence: CASMALSLGGETQHF. CDR3 in DNA: TGTGCCAGCATGGCCCTTAGTTTGGGGGGAGAGACCCAGCACTTC.

In nucleotides, the CDR3 is TGTGCCAGCAGCTTACTCCCGAGCTCCTACGAGCAGTACTTC. It is translated as CASSLLPSSYEQYF. The chain recombines TRBV7-9 with TRBJ2-7; D is ambiguous. Trimming shortened V by 2 bases and J by 0 bases, and 8 bases separated the two germline ends. CDR1 is SEHNR, CDR2 FQNEAQ, per germline (reference sequence). This CDR3 region has 14 residues.

On this clonotype: This is likely a read error, given that the CDR3 carries no conserved phenylalanine or tryptophan at its end. The chain's CDR3 is CSVGQGAKRRIGNTIYL. CDR3 bases: TGCAGCGTTGGACAGGGGGCGAAGAGGAGAATTGGAAACACCATATATCTT. The chain uses TRBV29-1 and TRBJ1-3; 10 bases map to TRBD1. The length of the CDR3 is 17 residues. The germline V gene has CDR1 SQVTM and CDR2 ANQGSEA. V shed 4 bases, J shed 3 bases, and the junction held 12 bases outside the gene matches.

V is TRBV6-5 and J is TRBJ2-3, with 10 bases lining up with TRBD2. Trimming removed 3 bases from V and 0 bases from J; junction bases left unmatched: 9. The CDR3 covers 18 residues. Germline-derived CDR1 and CDR2 are MNHEY and SVGAGI. CDR3 amino acids: CASSYRLAGAPSTDTQYF. DNA of the CDR3: TGTGCCAGCAGTTATCGTCTAGCGGGGGCCCCTAGCACAGATACGCAGTATTTT.

This clonotype was seen a few times. The gene calls are TRBV9 and TRBJ1-2, with 9 bases fitting TRBD1. V was pared by 0 bases and J by 6 bases, with 6 bases of the junction left unmatched. This CDR3 spans 15 amino acids. The V gene's germline CDR1 is SGDLS and CDR2 YYNGEE. The CDR3 DNA sequence: TGTGCCAGCAGCGTAGCGCCTACAGGGGGCGATGGCTACACCTTC. Translation gives CASSVAPTGGDGYTF.

V gene TRBV18 combines with J gene TRBJ2-1; D tentatively reads TRBD1 or TRBD2 (5 bases each). CDR3 size: 15 residues. V was trimmed by 0 bases and J by 6 bases, leaving 12 bases between them. Germline CDR1 reads KGHSH; CDR2 reads LQKENI. In DNA, the CDR3 is TGTGCCAGCTCACCACCCGGGACCCTCGGCAATGAGCAGTTCTTC. Residues: CASSPPGTLGNEQFF.

The sample holds a few counts of this clonotype. This sequence joins TRBV4-1 and TRBJ1-4; 8 bases fit TRBD1. The CDR3 extends over 17 amino acids. The V gene's germline CDR1 is MGHRA and CDR2 YSYEKL. With V trimmed by 1 base and J by 3 bases, 7 bases remained unmatched. DNA for the CDR3: TGCGCCAGCAGCCAAGTTCAGGGGGCGCAGTCTAATGAAAAACTGTTTTTT. Residues: CASSQVQGAQSNEKLFF.

A few counts support this clonotype. This chain links TRBV2 with TRBJ1-1; tentative D call: TRBD1 (6 bases). The CDR3 extends over 14 amino acids. The germline CDR1 and CDR2 sequences are SNHLY and FYNNEI. Trimming shortened V by 4 bases and J by 5 bases, and 14 bases separated the two germline ends. The CDR3 bases are TGTGCCAGCAGTGTGGGGGGCGGATGGACTGAAGCTTTCTTT. As protein: CASSVGGGWTEAFF.

The chain has TRBV7-3 and TRBJ2-2; a possible D gene is TRBD2 (6 bases). The germline V gene encodes CDR1 SGHTA and CDR2 FQGTGA. The CDR3 length is 16 residues. V lost 6 bases, J lost 0 bases, and 14 bases lay in between. In DNA, the CDR3 is TGTGCCAGCAGTCCTACTAGCCCCTCGAACACCGGGGAGCTGTTTTTT. This translates into CASSPTSPSNTGELFF.